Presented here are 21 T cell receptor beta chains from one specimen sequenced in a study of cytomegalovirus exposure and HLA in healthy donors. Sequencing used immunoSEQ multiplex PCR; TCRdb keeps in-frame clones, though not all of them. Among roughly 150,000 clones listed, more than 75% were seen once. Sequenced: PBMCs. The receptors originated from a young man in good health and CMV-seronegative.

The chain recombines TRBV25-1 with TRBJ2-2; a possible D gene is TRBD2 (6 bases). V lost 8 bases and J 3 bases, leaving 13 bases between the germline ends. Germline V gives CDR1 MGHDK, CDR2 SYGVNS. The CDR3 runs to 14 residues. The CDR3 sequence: CASYRGGDTGELFF. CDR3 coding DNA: TGTGCCAGCTACAGAGGAGGGGACACCGGGGAGCTGTTTTTT.

The CDR3: CAISDPSGGPSSETQYF. CDR3 nucleotide sequence: TGTGCCATCAGTGACCCCAGCGGGGGGCCCTCTTCGGAGACCCAGTACTTC. V and J are TRBV10-3 and TRBJ2-5; TRBD2 matches at 9 bases. The trim removed 3 bases at V and 5 bases at J, leaving 13 bases unmatched. CDR3 length: 17 residues. The germline V gene has CDR1 ENHRY and CDR2 SYGVKD.

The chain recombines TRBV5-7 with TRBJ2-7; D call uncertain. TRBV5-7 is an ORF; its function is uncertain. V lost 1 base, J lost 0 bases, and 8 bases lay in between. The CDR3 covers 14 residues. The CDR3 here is CASSLLGNSYEQYF. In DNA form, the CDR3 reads TGTGCCAGCAGCTTGTTGGGCAACTCCTACGAGCAGTACTTC.

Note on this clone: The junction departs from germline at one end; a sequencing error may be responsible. In nucleotides, the CDR3 is TGTGCCAGCAGCTCCGGGACTAGCGGAGCCCCCTCTTTC. Protein product: CASSSGTSGAPSF. The chain links TRBV7-2 to TRBJ2-7, with 11 nucleotides matching TRBD2. The CDR3 is made up of 13 amino acids. CDR1 and CDR2 (germline): SGHTA, FQGNSA.

CDR3 nucleotides: TGTGCCAGCTCACCCCAAGGAGACTATGGCTACACCTTC. Translated, it gives CASSPQGDYGYTF. J is TRBJ1-2 and V is TRBV18; D remains unclear. The CDR3 spans 13 residues. V dropped 3 bases and J dropped 3 bases, with 8 bases sitting between them. Germline assignment: CDR1 KGHSH and CDR2 LQKENI.

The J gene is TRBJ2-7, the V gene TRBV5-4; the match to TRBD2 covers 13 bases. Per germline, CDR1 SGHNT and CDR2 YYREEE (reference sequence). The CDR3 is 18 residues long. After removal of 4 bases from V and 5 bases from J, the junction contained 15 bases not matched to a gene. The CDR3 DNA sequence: TGTGCCAGCAGCCTAGTACTAGCGGGAGGGCCAGGAGTAGACGAGCAGTACTTC. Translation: CASSLVLAGGPGVDEQYF.

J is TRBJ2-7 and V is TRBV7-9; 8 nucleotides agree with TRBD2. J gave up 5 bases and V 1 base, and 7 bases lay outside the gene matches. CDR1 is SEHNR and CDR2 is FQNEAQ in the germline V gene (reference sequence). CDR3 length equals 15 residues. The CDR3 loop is CASSLGPGGSDEQYF. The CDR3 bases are TGTGCCAGCAGCTTAGGTCCGGGAGGGTCTGACGAGCAGTACTTC.

The CDR3 protein is CASSLDFQGHTDEKLFF. Written as DNA, the CDR3 is TGTGCCAGCAGCTTAGATTTTCAAGGACATACGGACGAAAAACTGTTTTTT. The V gene is TRBV7-8, the J gene TRBJ1-4; possible D gene TRBD1, 5 bases. Trimming left V 1 base short and J 8 bases short, with 20 bases between. This CDR3 region has 17 residues. Looked up from germline, CDR1 is SGHVS and CDR2 is FQNEAQ.

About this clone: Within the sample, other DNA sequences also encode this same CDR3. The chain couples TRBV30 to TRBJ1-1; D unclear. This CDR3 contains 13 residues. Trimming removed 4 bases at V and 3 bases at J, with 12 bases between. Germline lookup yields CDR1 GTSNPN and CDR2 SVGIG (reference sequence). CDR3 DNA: TGTGCCTGGAAATGGGAGATAGACACTGAAGCTTTCTTT. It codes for CAWKWEIDTEAFF.

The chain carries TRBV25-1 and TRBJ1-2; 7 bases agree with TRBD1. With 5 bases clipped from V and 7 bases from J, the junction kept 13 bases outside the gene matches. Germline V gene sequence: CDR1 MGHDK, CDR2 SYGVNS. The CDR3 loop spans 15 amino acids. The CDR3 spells CASSPRTGRMFGYTF. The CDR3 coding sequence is TGTGCCAGCAGTCCCCGGACAGGACGAATGTTTGGCTACACCTTC.

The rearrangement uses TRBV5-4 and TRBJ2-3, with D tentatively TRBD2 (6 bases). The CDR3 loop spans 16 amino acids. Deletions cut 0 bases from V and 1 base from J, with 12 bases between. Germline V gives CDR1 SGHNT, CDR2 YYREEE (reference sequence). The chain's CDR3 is CASSLGSGAGTDTQYF. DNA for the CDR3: TGTGCCAGCAGCTTGGGTAGCGGAGCGGGCACAGATACGCAGTATTTT. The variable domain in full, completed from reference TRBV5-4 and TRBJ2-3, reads ETGVTQSPTHLIKTRGQQVTLRCSSQSGHNTVSWYQQALGQGPQFIFQYYREEENGRGNFPPRFSGLQFPNYSSELNVNALELDDSALYLCASSLGSGAGTDTQYFGPGTRLTVL.

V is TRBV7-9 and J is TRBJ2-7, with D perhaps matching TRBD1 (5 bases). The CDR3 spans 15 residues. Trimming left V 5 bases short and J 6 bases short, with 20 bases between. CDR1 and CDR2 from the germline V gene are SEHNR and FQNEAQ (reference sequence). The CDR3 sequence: CASSPTLRWGLEQYV. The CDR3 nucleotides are TGTGCCAGCAGCCCTACCCTACGGTGGGGCCTCGAGCAGTACGTC.

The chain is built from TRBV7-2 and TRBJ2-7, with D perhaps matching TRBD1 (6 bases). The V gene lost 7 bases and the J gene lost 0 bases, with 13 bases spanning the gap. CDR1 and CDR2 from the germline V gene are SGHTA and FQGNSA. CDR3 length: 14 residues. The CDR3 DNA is TGTGCCAGCAACCTAAAGGGGGTCTCCTACGAGCAGTACTTC. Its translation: CASNLKGVSYEQYF.

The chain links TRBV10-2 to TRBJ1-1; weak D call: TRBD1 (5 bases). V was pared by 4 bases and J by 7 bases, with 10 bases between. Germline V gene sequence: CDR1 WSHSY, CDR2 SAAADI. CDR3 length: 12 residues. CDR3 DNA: TGCGCCAGCAGTGTAGACAGATATGAAGCTTTCTTT. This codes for CASSVDRYEAFF.

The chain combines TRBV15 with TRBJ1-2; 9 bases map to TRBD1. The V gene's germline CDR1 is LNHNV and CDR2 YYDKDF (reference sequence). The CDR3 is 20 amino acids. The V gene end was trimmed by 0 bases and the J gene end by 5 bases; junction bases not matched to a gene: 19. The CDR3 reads CATSRDRSGTGSYGRYGYTF. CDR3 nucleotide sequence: TGTGCCACCAGCAGAGATCGATCCGGGACAGGGAGTTATGGTCGTTATGGCTACACCTTC. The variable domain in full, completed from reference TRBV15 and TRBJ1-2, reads DAMVIQNPRYQVTQFGKPVTLSCSQTLNHNVMYWYQQKSSQAPKLLFHYYDKDFNNEADTPDNFQSRRPNTSFCFLDIRSPGLGDTAMYLCATSRDRSGTGSYGRYGYTFGSGTRLTVV.

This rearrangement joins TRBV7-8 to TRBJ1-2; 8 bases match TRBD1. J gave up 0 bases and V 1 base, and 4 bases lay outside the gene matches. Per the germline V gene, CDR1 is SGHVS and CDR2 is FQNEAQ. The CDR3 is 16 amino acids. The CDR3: CASSLDRQGTNYGYTF. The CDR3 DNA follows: TGTGCCAGCAGCTTAGATCGACAGGGGACTAACTATGGCTACACCTTC.

The CDR3 DNA reads as TGCGCCAGCAGCCAAGATAGGGCAGGGTGGGAGACCCAGTACTTC. It specifies CASSQDRAGWETQYF. The V and J genes are TRBV4-3 and TRBJ2-5; TRBD1 is a possible D gene (5 bases). The CDR3 runs 15 residues. The V gene lost 0 bases and the J gene lost 5 bases, with 13 bases spanning the gap. Looked up from germline, CDR1 is LGHNA and CDR2 is YSLEER.

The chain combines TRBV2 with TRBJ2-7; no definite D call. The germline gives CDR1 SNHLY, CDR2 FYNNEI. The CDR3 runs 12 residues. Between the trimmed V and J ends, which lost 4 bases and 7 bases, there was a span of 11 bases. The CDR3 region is CASSVLFEEQYV. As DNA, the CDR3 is TGTGCCAGCAGTGTACTGTTTGAGGAGCAGTACGTC.

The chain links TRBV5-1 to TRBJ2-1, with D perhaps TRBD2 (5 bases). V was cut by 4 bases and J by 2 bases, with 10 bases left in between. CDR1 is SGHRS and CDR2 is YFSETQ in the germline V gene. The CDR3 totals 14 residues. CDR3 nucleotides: TGCGCCAGCAGCGTAGCGTCTCCCTACAATGAGCAGTTCTTC. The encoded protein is CASSVASPYNEQFF.

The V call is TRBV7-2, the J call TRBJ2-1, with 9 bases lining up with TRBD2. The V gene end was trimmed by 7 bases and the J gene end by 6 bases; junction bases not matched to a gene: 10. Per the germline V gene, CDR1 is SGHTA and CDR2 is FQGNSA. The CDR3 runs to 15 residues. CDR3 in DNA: TGTGCCAGCAACATATGGGCTAGCGGGACCAATGAGCAGTTCTTC. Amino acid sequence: CASNIWASGTNEQFF.

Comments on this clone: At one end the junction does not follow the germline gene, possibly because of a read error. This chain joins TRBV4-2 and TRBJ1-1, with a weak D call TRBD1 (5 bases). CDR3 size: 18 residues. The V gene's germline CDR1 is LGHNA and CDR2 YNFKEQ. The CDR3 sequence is CASSQYGQGMQLNIEAFF. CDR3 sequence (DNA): TGTGCCAGCAGCCAATATGGTCAGGGTATGCAATTGAACATTGAAGCTTTCTTT.